The 25 T cell receptor beta chains below were found in one sample sequenced in a study of OX40 agonist ivuxolimab in advanced cancers. Sequenced by immunoSEQ multiplex PCR; TCRdb stores in-frame clones only, minus some. The table shows tens of thousands of clones, with around 80% occurring only once. Sequencing was performed on CD4+ or CD8+ T cells sorted from blood, taken in a trial of the OX40 agonist ivuxolimab. Every receptor here comes from an adult with an advanced solid tumor such as melanoma, head and neck, liver or kidney cancer.

This chain uses TRBV9 with TRBJ1-1, with a weak D call TRBD1 (6 bases). The germline V and J ends were trimmed by 1 base and 6 bases, with 13 bases remaining between them. Germline loops: CDR1 SGDLS, CDR2 YYNGEE. This CDR3 is built from 14 residues. CDR3 nucleotides: TGTGCCAGCAGCGTATCCGGGCAGGGGCCTGAAGCTTTCTTT. This translates into CASSVSGQGPEAFF.

The chain joins TRBV10-1 to TRBJ2-7, with TRBD2 matching over 9 bases. The CDR3 covers 16 residues. CDR1 and CDR2 (germline): WNHNN, SYGVQD (reference sequence). After removal of 6 bases from V and 3 bases from J, the junction contained 12 bases not matched to a gene. CDR3 DNA sequence: TGCGCCAGCAGACCTCCCAGAGCGGGAGGAGTCTACGAGCAGTACTTC. Residues: CASRPPRAGGVYEQYF.

The CDR3 coding sequence is TGTGCCAGCAGCTTGTATCACCTCGTGGTCTATAATTCACCCCTCCACTTT. Translated, it gives CASSLYHLVVYNSPLHF. The chain combines TRBV5-6 with TRBJ1-6; no reliable D call. From germline, CDR1 is SGHDT and CDR2 YYEEEE. V was trimmed by 1 base and J by 3 bases, leaving 14 bases between them. The CDR3 has 17 amino acids.

In its sample, this clone was seen once. This chain links TRBV27 with TRBJ2-7, with 8 bases lining up with TRBD1. Germline V gene data show CDR1 as MNHEY and CDR2 as SMNVEV (reference sequence). The J segment lost 3 bases and the V segment lost 3 bases, leaving 10 bases of the junction unmatched. This CDR3 has 16 amino acids. The CDR3 reads CASSLSSGTGLYEQYF. Written as DNA, the CDR3 is TGTGCCAGCAGTTTGTCCTCCGGGACAGGCCTCTACGAGCAGTACTTC.

The CDR3, as DNA: TGTGCCTGGAGTCTTAAGCCCCCCCGACAGGGCTACGAGCAGTACTTC. It translates to CAWSLKPPRQGYEQYF. The J gene is TRBJ2-7, the V gene TRBV30; 7 bases agree with TRBD1. This CDR3 is built from 16 residues. The J segment lost 3 bases and the V segment lost 2 bases, leaving 13 bases of the junction unmatched. Germline V CDR1 and CDR2: GTSNPN, SVGIG (reference sequence).

The chain links TRBV5-1 to TRBJ2-7, with 9 bases lining up with TRBD2. The length of the CDR3 is 15 residues. CDR1 is SGHRS, CDR2 YFSETQ, per germline. Unmatched junction bases numbered 12, after V lost 4 bases and J lost 7 bases. The CDR3 here is CASSLRGIAGVEQYF. Written as DNA, the CDR3 is TGCGCCAGCAGCCTGCGGGGAATAGCGGGAGTGGAGCAGTACTTC.

The chain is built from TRBV2 and TRBJ1-4; no clear D. The CDR3 loop spans 11 amino acids. The germline V gene has CDR1 SNHLY and CDR2 FYNNEI. V was cut by 7 bases and J by 6 bases, with 6 bases left in between. Written as DNA, the CDR3 is TGTGCCAGCACCGAGCATGAAAAACTGTTTTTT. Translated, it gives CASTEHEKLFF.

The rearrangement uses TRBV9 and TRBJ2-7, with a tentative D call TRBD1 (5 bases). V was clipped by 1 base and J by 0 bases, with 11 bases between them. The CDR3 extends over 15 amino acids. Germline CDR1 SGDLS, CDR2 YYNGEE. CDR3 region: CASSVRAGPSYEQYF. DNA for the CDR3: TGTGCCAGCAGCGTACGGGCAGGGCCCTCCTACGAGCAGTACTTC.

The gene calls are TRBV27 and TRBJ1-1; maybe TRBD1 (5 bases). Trimming shortened V by 6 bases and J by 2 bases, and 10 bases separated the two germline ends. The CDR3 has 13 amino acids. Germline CDR1 and CDR2: MNHEY and SMNVEV (reference sequence). The CDR3 sequence is CASRDSLNTEAFF. The CDR3 coding sequence is TGTGCCAGCAGAGACAGCCTAAACACTGAAGCTTTCTTT.

In its sample, this clone was seen a few times. The chain recombines TRBV7-9 with TRBJ2-7; perhaps D is TRBD1 or TRBD2 (5 bases each). With 2 bases removed from V and 2 bases from J, the gap between germline ends came to 13 bases. The CDR3 loop spans 15 amino acids. The germline gives CDR1 SEHNR, CDR2 FQNEAQ (reference sequence). DNA of the CDR3: TGTGCCAGCAGCTTAATCGGGACGGAGGCCTACGAGCAGTACTTC. Amino acid sequence: CASSLIGTEAYEQYF.

The V gene is TRBV6-5, the J gene TRBJ1-1, with no clear D. The CDR3 spans 13 residues. With 5 bases removed from V and 5 bases from J, the gap between germline ends came to 12 bases. The germline CDR1 and CDR2 sequences are MNHEY and SVGAGI. The CDR3 loop is CASSTILGTEAFF. Written as DNA, the CDR3 is TGTGCCAGCAGTACAATCCTCGGTACTGAAGCTTTCTTT.

The genes are TRBV9 and TRBJ2-2, with TRBD2 matching 11 bases. CDR3 length equals 18 residues. The V gene end was trimmed by 3 bases and the J gene end by 7 bases; junction bases not matched to a gene: 14. CDR1 and CDR2 from the germline V gene are SGDLS and YYNGEE. DNA for the CDR3: TGTGCCAGCAGCGACAGGCTAGCGGGGGGCGACTTCGGCGGGGAGCTGTTTTTT. Translating gives CASSDRLAGGDFGGELFF.

J is TRBJ2-7 and V is TRBV11-2; D is unresolved. Germline CDR1 and CDR2: SGHAT and FQNNGV. The CDR3 totals 12 residues. Trimming pared 0 bases from V and 3 bases from J, leaving 3 bases between. As DNA, the CDR3 is TGTGCCAGCAGCTTAGACAGCTACGAGCAGTACTTC. Translated: CASSLDSYEQYF.

This chain connects TRBV6-1 to TRBJ1-5, with 7 bases matching TRBD1. Germline-derived CDR1 and CDR2 are MNHNS and SASEGT. The CDR3 has 16 residues. V dropped 2 bases and J dropped 5; count of bases not matched to a gene: 9. CDR3 nucleotides: TGTGCCAGCAGTGAAAGGGGGACAGTTCCCTATCAGCCCCAGCATTTT. This gives the protein CASSERGTVPYQPQHF.

The chain carries TRBV30 and TRBJ2-7; D is perhaps TRBD1 (6 bases). V was cut by 2 bases and J by 2 bases, with 10 bases left in between. The CDR3 has 13 amino acids. The germline V gene encodes CDR1 GTSNPN and CDR2 SVGIG (reference sequence). The CDR3 loop reads CAWSYGQTYEQYF. The CDR3 coding sequence is TGTGCCTGGAGTTACGGACAGACCTACGAGCAGTACTTC.

The V and J genes are TRBV5-6 and TRBJ2-1; D possibly corresponds to TRBD2 (5 bases). V lost 2 bases and J lost 8, with 11 bases in between. In germline, CDR1 is SGHDT, CDR2 YYEEEE. CDR3 size: 13 residues. This CDR3 is CASSFGEGDEQFF. Written as DNA, the CDR3 is TGTGCCAGCAGCTTCGGGGAAGGCGATGAGCAGTTCTTC.

This clone has just a few counts. The chain links TRBV9 to TRBJ2-3; 12 positions agree with TRBD2. Trimming cost V 0 bases and J 3 bases; bases outside gene matches: 8. This CDR3 has 18 amino acids. Germline CDR1 and CDR2: SGDLS and YYNGEE. CDR3 protein: CASSVAATSGGRTDTQYF. Here the CDR3 DNA reads TGTGCCAGCAGCGTAGCAGCGACTAGCGGGGGTAGGACAGATACGCAGTATTTT.

The chain links TRBV7-3 to TRBJ1-2; D remains unclear. This CDR3 is built from 13 residues. Germline lookup yields CDR1 SGHTA and CDR2 FQGTGA. V dropped 2 bases and J dropped 0 bases, with 4 bases sitting between them. This CDR3 reads CASSLDPNYGYTF. In DNA, the CDR3 is TGTGCCAGCAGCTTAGACCCTAACTATGGCTACACCTTC.

This clone came up once. The chain has TRBV7-9 and TRBJ2-5; the match to TRBD2 covers 8 bases. The CDR3 runs to 14 residues. The germline CDR1 and CDR2 sequences are SEHNR and FQNEAQ (reference sequence). The V and J ends lost 2 bases and 1 base, in that order; junction bases with no gene match: 0. The CDR3 nucleotides are TGTGCCAGCAGCTTAAGCGGGGGCCAAGAGACCCAGTACTTC. It is translated as CASSLSGGQETQYF.

This chain uses TRBV5-1 with TRBJ2-1; a weak D match, TRBD2 (6 bases). The CDR3 contains 16 residues. In germline, CDR1 is SGHRS, CDR2 YFSETQ. With 0 bases removed from V and 0 bases from J, the gap between germline ends came to 10 bases. The CDR3 here is CASSLVGGPSYNEQFF. CDR3 sequence (DNA): TGCGCCAGCAGCTTGGTGGGGGGACCCTCCTACAATGAGCAGTTCTTC.

The V gene is TRBV19, the J gene TRBJ2-1; 16 nucleotides agree with TRBD2. The CDR3 covers 16 residues. CDR1 is LNHDA, CDR2 SQIVND, per germline (reference sequence). Trimming took 4 bases from V and 8 from J; bases not matched to a gene: 5. CDR3 loop: CASSTGTSGRDDEQFF. DNA of the CDR3: TGTGCCAGTAGTACCGGGACTAGCGGGAGGGATGATGAGCAGTTCTTC.

V gene TRBV5-1 combines with J gene TRBJ2-3; D could derive from TRBD1 or TRBD2 (5 bases each). CDR1 is SGHRS and CDR2 is YFSETQ in the germline V gene. The CDR3 runs to 16 residues. The V gene lost 0 bases and the J gene lost 1 base, with 12 bases spanning the gap. This chain's CDR3 is CASSLAGAVRTDTQYF. The CDR3 nucleotides read TGCGCCAGCAGCTTGGCCGGGGCAGTCCGCACAGATACGCAGTATTTT.

A note on this clone: A much larger clone is a single base away; this may be a read error. The gene calls are TRBV6-1 and TRBJ2-5, with D perhaps assigned TRBD1 or TRBD2 (5 bases each). The end of the DNA aligns better with TRBJ2-7, so the J call may be wrong. The germline CDR1 and CDR2 sequences are MNHNS and SASEGT. This CDR3 contains 14 residues. The CDR3 sequence is CASSEYGAVYEQYF. The CDR3 bases are TGTGCCAGCAGTGAATACGGGGCAGTCTACGAGCAGTACTTC.

The V call is TRBV29-1, the J call TRBJ2-1; TRBD2 matches 10 bases. V gave up 3 bases and J gave up 8 bases; unmatched junction bases: 7. The CDR3 length is 14 residues. Germline CDR1 and CDR2: SQVTM and ANQGSEA. CDR3 bases: TGCAGCGTTGACCAGCGGGGGGGCCCAGATGAGCAGTTCTTC. It is translated as CSVDQRGGPDEQFF.

The CDR3 DNA follows: TGTGCCAGCACCCCAGGCGGGTGGGAGACCTACGAGCAGTACTTC. Residues: CASTPGGWETYEQYF. The chain combines TRBV2 with TRBJ2-7; D may be TRBD2 (5 bases). The length of the CDR3 is 15 residues. The germline V gene encodes CDR1 SNHLY and CDR2 FYNNEI. V lost 7 bases to trimming and J lost 2 bases, with 18 bases between them.